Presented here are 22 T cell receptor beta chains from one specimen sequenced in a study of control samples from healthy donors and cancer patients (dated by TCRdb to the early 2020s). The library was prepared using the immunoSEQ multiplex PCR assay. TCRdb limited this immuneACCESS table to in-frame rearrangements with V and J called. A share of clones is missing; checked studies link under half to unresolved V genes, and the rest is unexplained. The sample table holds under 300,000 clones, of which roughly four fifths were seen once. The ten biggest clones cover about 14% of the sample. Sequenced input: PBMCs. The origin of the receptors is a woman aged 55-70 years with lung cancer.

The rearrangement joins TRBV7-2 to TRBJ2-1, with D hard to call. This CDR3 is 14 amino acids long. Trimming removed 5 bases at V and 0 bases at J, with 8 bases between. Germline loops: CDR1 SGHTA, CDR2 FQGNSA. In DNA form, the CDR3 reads TGTGCCAGCAGCCCGAGGACCTCCTACAATGAGCAGTTCTTC. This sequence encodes CASSPRTSYNEQFF.

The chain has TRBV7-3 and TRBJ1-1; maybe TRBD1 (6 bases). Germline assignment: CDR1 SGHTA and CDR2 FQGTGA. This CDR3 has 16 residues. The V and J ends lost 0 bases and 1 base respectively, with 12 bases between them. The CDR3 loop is CASSLTGGHSNTEAFF. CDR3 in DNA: TGTGCCAGCAGCTTAACTGGGGGCCATTCGAACACTGAAGCTTTCTTT. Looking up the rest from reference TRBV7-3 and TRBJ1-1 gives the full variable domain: GAGVSQTPSNKVTEKGKYVELRCDPISGHTALYWYRQSLGQGPEFLIYFQGTGAADDSGLPNDRFFAVRPEGSVSTLKIQRTERGDSAVYLCASSLTGGHSNTEAFFGQGTRLTVV.

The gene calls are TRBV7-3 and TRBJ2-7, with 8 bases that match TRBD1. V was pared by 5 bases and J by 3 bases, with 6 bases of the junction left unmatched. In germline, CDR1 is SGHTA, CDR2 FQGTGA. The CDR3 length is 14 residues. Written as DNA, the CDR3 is TGTGCCAGCAGCCAGGGGACAGGATACTACGAGCAGTACTTC. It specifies CASSQGTGYYEQYF.

The CDR3 loop is CASSSWQGAQPQHF. CDR3 coding DNA: TGTGCCAGCAGTTCATGGCAGGGTGCTCAGCCCCAGCATTTT. This rearrangement joins TRBV28 to TRBJ1-5; a possible D gene is TRBD1 (5 bases). CDR1 and CDR2 (germline): MDHEN, SYDVKM. The CDR3 totals 14 residues. Deletions cut 4 bases from V and 6 bases from J, with 13 bases between. Combining the CDR3 with reference TRBV28 and TRBJ1-5 gives the whole variable domain DVKVTQSSRYLVKRTGEKVFLECVQDMDHENMFWYRQDPGLGLRLIYFSYDVKMKEKGDIPEGYSVSREKKERFSLILESASTNQTSMYLCASSSWQGAQPQHFGDGTRLSIL.

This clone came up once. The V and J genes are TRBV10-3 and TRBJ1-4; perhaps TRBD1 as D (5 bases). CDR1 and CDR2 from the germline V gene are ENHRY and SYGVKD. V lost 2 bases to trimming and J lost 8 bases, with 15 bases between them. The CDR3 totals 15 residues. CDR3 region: CAISEGKGAIEKLFF. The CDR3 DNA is TGTGCCATCAGTGAGGGCAAAGGGGCGATCGAAAAACTGTTTTTT.

CDR3 residues: CASSFRRTGGNGYTF. As DNA, the CDR3 is TGTGCCAGCAGCTTCCGCCGGACAGGCGGAAATGGCTACACCTTC. The chain employs TRBV11-2 and TRBJ1-2, with TRBD1 identical over 7 bases. Germline V gives CDR1 SGHAT, CDR2 FQNNGV. This CDR3 is 15 amino acids long. After removal of 3 bases from V and 6 bases from J, the junction contained 10 bases not matched to a gene.

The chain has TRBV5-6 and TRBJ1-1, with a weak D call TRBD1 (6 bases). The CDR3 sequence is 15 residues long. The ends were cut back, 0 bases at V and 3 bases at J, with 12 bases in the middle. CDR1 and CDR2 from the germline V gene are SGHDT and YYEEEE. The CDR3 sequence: CASSLAAGADTEAFF. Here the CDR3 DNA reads TGTGCCAGCAGCTTGGCTGCAGGGGCGGACACTGAAGCTTTCTTT.

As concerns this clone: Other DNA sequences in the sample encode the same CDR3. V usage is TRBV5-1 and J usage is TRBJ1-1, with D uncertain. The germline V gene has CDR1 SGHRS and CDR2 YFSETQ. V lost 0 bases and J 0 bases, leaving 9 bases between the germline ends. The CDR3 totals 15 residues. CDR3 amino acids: CASSLVGNMNTEAFF. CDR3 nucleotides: TGCGCCAGCAGCTTGGTAGGAAATATGAACACTGAAGCTTTCTTT.

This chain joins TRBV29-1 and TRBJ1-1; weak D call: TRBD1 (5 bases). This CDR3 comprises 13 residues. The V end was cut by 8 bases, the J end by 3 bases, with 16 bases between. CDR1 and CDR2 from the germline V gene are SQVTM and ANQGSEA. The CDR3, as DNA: TGCAGCATCCGGGACCCGAAGGACACTGAAGCTTTCTTT. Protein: CSIRDPKDTEAFF.

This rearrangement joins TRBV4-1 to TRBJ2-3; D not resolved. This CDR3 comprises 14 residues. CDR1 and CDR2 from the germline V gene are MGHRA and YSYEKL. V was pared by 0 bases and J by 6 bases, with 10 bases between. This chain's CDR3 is CASSQDNRMDTQYF. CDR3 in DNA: TGCGCCAGCAGCCAAGATAACAGAATGGATACGCAGTATTTT.

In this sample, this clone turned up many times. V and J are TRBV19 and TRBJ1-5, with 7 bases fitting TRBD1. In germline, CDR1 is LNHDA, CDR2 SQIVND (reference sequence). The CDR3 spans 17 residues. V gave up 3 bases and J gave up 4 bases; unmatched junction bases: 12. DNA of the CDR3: TGTGCCAGTAGTATTGGTTTTGGGGCAGGGGGGAATCAGCCCCAGCATTTT. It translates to CASSIGFGAGGNQPQHF.

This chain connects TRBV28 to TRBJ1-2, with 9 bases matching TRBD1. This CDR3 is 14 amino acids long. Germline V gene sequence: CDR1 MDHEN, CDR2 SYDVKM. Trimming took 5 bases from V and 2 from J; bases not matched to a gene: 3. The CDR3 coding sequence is TGTGCCAGCAGTACAGGGGGCGCAAACTATGGCTACACCTTC. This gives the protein CASSTGGANYGYTF.

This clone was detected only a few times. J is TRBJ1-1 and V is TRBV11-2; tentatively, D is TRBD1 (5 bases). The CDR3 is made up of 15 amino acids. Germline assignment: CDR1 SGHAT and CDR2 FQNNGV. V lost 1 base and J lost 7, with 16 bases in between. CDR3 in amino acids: CASSLGGMGGIEAFF. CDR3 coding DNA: TGTGCCAGCAGCTTAGGTGGTATGGGGGGGATTGAAGCTTTCTTT.

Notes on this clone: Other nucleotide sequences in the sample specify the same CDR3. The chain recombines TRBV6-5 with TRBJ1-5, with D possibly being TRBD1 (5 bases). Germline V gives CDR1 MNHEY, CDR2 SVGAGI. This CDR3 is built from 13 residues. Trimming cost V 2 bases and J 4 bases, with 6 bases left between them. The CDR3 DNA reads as TGTGCCAGCAGTTACAGGGGTAATCAGCCCCAGCATTTT. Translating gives CASSYRGNQPQHF.

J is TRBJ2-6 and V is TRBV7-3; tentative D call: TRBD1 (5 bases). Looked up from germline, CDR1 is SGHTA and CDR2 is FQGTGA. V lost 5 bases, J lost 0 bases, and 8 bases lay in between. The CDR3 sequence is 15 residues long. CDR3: CASSRRVSGANVLTF. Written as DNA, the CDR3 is TGTGCCAGCAGCCGCAGGGTCTCTGGGGCCAACGTCCTGACTTTC.

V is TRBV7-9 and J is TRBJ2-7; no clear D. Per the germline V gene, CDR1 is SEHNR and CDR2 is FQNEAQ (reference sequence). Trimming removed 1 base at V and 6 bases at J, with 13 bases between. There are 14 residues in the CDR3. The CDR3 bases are TGTGCCAGCAGCTTAGGATCGTCCCCCCTCGAGCAGTACTTC. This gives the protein CASSLGSSPLEQYF.

DNA for the CDR3: TGTGCCAGCAGCCCGCCCGGGGTTCGGGGCTACACCTTC. Its translation: CASSPPGVRGYTF. The V and J genes are TRBV5-4 and TRBJ1-2; no reliable D call. The CDR3 totals 13 residues. Trimming left V 4 bases short and J 8 bases short, with 15 bases between. CDR1 and CDR2 from the germline V gene are SGHNT and YYREEE (reference sequence).

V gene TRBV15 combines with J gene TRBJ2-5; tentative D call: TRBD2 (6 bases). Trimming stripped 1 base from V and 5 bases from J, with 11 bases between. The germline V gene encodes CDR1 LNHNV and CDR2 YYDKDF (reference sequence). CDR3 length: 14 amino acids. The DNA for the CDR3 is TGTGCCACCAGCAGAGGTGGAGGGTACGAGACCCAGTACTTC. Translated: CATSRGGGYETQYF.

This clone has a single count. CDR3 sequence: CASSNIAGGTDTQYF. CDR3 bases: TGTGCCAGCAGTAATATAGCGGGCGGCACAGATACGCAGTATTTT. This chain connects TRBV6-2 or TRBV6-3 to TRBJ2-3; the match to TRBD2 covers 7 bases. Germline V gene data show CDR1 as MNHEY and CDR2 as SVGEGT. The CDR3 spans 15 residues. V was clipped by 5 bases and J by 1 base; unmatched bases: 6.

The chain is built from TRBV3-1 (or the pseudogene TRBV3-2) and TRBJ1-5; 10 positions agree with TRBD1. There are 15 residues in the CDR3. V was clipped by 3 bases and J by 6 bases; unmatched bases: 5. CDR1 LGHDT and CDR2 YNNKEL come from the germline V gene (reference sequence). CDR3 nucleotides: TGTGCCAGCAGCCAGACAGGGGGCCAAGGTCAGCCCCAGCATTTT. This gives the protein CASSQTGGQGQPQHF.

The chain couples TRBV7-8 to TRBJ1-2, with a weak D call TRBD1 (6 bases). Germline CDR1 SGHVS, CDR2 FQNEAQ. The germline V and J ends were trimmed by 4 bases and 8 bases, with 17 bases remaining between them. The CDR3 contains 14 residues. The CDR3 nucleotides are TGTGCCAGCAGCTCACTCCGAGGGGGGACCGGCTACACCTTC. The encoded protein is CASSSLRGGTGYTF.

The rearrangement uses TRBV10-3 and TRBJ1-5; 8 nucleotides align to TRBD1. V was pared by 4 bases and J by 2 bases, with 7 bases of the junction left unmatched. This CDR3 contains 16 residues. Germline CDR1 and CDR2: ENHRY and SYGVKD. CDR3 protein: CAISGSGTGRNQPQHF. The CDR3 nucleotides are TGTGCCATCAGTGGGTCCGGGACAGGACGCAATCAGCCCCAGCATTTT.